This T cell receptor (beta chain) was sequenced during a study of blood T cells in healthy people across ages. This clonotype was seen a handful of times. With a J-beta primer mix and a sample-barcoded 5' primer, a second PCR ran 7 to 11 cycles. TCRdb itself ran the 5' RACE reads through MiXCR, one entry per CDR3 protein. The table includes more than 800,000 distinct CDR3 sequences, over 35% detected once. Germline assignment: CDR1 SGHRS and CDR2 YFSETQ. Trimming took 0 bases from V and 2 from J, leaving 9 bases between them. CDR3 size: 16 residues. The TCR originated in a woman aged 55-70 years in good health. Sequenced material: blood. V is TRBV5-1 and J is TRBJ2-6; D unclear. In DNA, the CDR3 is TGCGCCAGCAGCTTGGATGGGTTGACTGGGGCCAACGTCCTGACTTTC. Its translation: CASSLDGLTGANVLTF.